Here is one T cell receptor beta chain with its context. Trimming cost V 2 bases and J 4 bases, with 11 bases left between them. The CDR3 is 14 amino acids. Germline CDR1 reads LGHNT; CDR2 reads FRNRAP. The data stem from a study of control samples from healthy donors and cancer patients. Only in-frame clones appear in the TCRdb table, and some are missing; sequencing was by immunoSEQ multiplex PCR. The sample yields about 150,000 clones, 89% seen once. The chain couples TRBV12-5 to TRBJ1-1; TRBD1 is a possible D gene (6 bases). The receptor was isolated from a man aged 25 to 40 in good health. The material sequenced was blood. The CDR3 DNA is TGTGCTAGTGGTTTGAGAGGGGGAGGCACTGAAGCTTTCTTT. This gives the protein CASGLRGGGTEAFF.